The 30 T cell receptor beta chains listed next were all sequenced from one sample in a study of T cell responses to AZD1222 COVID-19 vaccine. Libraries were prepared by immunoSEQ multiplex PCR; TCRdb keeps only in-frame clonotypes and omits some of them. The sample shows 140,000 or so clones, approximately 90% of them seen only once. Sequenced material: peripheral blood, taken 28 days after the second AZD1222 dose. All receptors come from an adult who received the AZD1222 COVID-19 vaccine.

The V call is TRBV29-1, the J call TRBJ1-1; D is unresolved. The CDR3 spans 9 residues. The germline CDR1 and CDR2 sequences are SQVTM and ANQGSEA. CDR3 residues: CVKNTEAFF. CDR3 sequence (DNA): TGCGTAAAGAACACTGAAGCTTTCTTT.

V and J are TRBV3-1 (or the pseudogene TRBV3-2) and TRBJ2-3; D gene ambiguous. V was trimmed by 4 bases and J by 1 base, leaving 6 bases between them. The CDR3 extends over 13 amino acids. Germline CDR1 LGHDT, CDR2 YNNKEL (reference sequence). The CDR3: CASSRIGTDTQYF. Here the CDR3 DNA reads TGTGCCAGCAGCCGGATCGGCACAGATACGCAGTATTTT.

The chain recombines TRBV18 with TRBJ1-5; D is unresolved. This CDR3 comprises 14 residues. The germline V gene encodes CDR1 KGHSH and CDR2 LQKENI. V was trimmed by 6 bases and J by 0 bases, leaving 9 bases between them. The CDR3 region has the DNA TGTGCCAGCTCCCCGAGTTTTAGCAATCAGCCCCAGCATTTT. Translating it yields CASSPSFSNQPQHF.

The rearrangement uses TRBV7-2 and TRBJ1-2, with 10 bases aligning to TRBD1. Unmatched junction bases numbered 6, after V lost 1 base and J lost 4 bases. CDR3 length equals 16 residues. Looked up from germline, CDR1 is SGHTA and CDR2 is FQGNSA. The CDR3 here is CASSLGDRGLIYGYTF. The CDR3 DNA reads TGTGCCAGCAGCTTAGGGGACAGGGGTTTAATCTATGGCTACACCTTC.

The rearrangement uses TRBV5-1 and TRBJ1-3, with 8 nucleotides matching TRBD1. CDR1 SGHRS and CDR2 YFSETQ come from the germline V gene. The CDR3 is 16 amino acids. The trim removed 0 bases at V and 4 bases at J, leaving 6 bases unmatched. CDR3 in DNA: TGCGCCAGCAGCTTGGAGCAGGGGGCGGCCGGAAACACCATATATTTT. Its protein is CASSLEQGAAGNTIYF.

CDR3 amino acids: CASSLVFDSNTEAFF. CDR3 DNA: TGTGCCAGCAGCTTGGTTTTCGACAGCAACACTGAAGCTTTCTTT. J is TRBJ1-1 and V is TRBV5-6, with a possible D match to TRBD1 (5 bases). Trimming cost V 0 bases and J 2 bases, with 11 bases left between them. Germline lookup yields CDR1 SGHDT and CDR2 YYEEEE. The CDR3 covers 15 residues. The complete variable domain, with remaining parts taken from reference TRBV5-6 and TRBJ1-1, reads DAGVTQSPTHLIKTRGQQVTLRCSPKSGHDTVSWYQQALGQGPQFIFQYYEEEERQRGNFPDRFSGHQFPNYSSELNVNALLLGDSALYLCASSLVFDSNTEAFFGQGTRLTVV.

This chain connects TRBV11-2 to TRBJ1-1, with 7 bases lining up with TRBD1. V lost 2 bases and J lost 0; bases outside the gene matches: 6. The CDR3 extends over 16 amino acids. The germline CDR1 and CDR2 sequences are SGHAT and FQNNGV. The CDR3 region is CASSLRPGTVNTEAFF. CDR3 DNA: TGTGCCAGCAGCTTAAGACCCGGGACAGTGAACACTGAAGCTTTCTTT.

The rearrangement uses TRBV23-1 and TRBJ1-1, with D perhaps matching TRBD1 (5 bases). TRBV23-1 is flagged as an ORF with uncertain function. V shed 2 bases and J shed 3 bases, with 19 bases lying between them. This CDR3 spans 17 amino acids. The CDR3 spells CASSQTGFVPIDTEAFF. CDR3 sequence (DNA): TGCGCCAGCAGTCAAACAGGATTCGTTCCAATTGACACTGAAGCTTTCTTT.

This clone was recorded once. The gene calls are TRBV9 and TRBJ2-3; a possible D gene is TRBD1 (6 bases). The CDR3 is 15 amino acids. Germline loops: CDR1 SGDLS, CDR2 YYNGEE. Trimming cost V 0 bases and J 3 bases, with 11 bases left between them. CDR3 bases: TGTGCCAGCAGCGTAGAGGGGGTTGCTACAGATACGCAGTATTTT. Its translation is CASSVEGVATDTQYF.

The V call is TRBV21-1, the J call TRBJ1-5; the D segment call TRBD1 is taken from the table without a DNA check. TRBV21-1 is tagged as a pseudogene. This CDR3 region has 17 residues. CDR3 sequence: CASSSQSGGWGNQPQHF. The DNA for the CDR3 is TGTGCCAGCAGCTCCCAATCAGGGGGCTGGGGCAATCAGCCCCAGCATTTT.

The V gene is TRBV6-5, the J gene TRBJ2-7; 8 bases align to TRBD2. Germline values: CDR1 MNHEY, CDR2 SVGAGI. J lost 2 bases, V lost 3 bases, and 6 bases had no gene match. This CDR3 has 15 residues. For the CDR3, the DNA is TGTGCCAGCAGTTATAAGTTGGGACTAGCCTACGAGCAGTACTTC. Amino acid sequence: CASSYKLGLAYEQYF.

The chain carries TRBV7-2 and TRBJ1-2; maybe TRBD1 (5 bases). The CDR3 spans 15 residues. Germline CDR1 and CDR2: SGHTA and FQGNSA. V lost 1 base and J lost 4, with 13 bases in between. The CDR3 sequence is CASSLDATGAYGYTF. CDR3 DNA sequence: TGTGCCAGCAGCTTAGATGCGACCGGGGCCTATGGCTACACCTTC.

This sequence joins TRBV5-8 and TRBJ2-1; D perhaps matches TRBD2 (7 bases). Trimming stripped 6 bases from V and 5 bases from J, with 15 bases between. The CDR3 covers 14 residues. The germline CDR1 and CDR2 sequences are SGHTS and YDEGEE. The CDR3 loop is CASIWRGRNNEQFF. CDR3 nucleotide sequence: TGTGCCAGCATCTGGCGGGGGCGAAACAATGAGCAGTTCTTC.

The V call is TRBV27, the J call TRBJ2-7; the D is unclear. The CDR3 spans 13 residues. V gave up 3 bases and J gave up 4 bases, with 10 bases separating them. CDR1 is MNHEY, CDR2 SMNVEV, per germline (reference sequence). This CDR3 is CASSFRSEYEQYF. The DNA for the CDR3 is TGTGCCAGCAGTTTCAGATCCGAGTACGAGCAGTACTTC.

This rearrangement joins TRBV5-8 to TRBJ2-7, with 8 bases fitting TRBD1. CDR3 length equals 13 residues. CDR1 is SGHTS, CDR2 YDEGEE, per germline. With 4 bases clipped from V and 3 bases from J, the junction kept 3 bases outside the gene matches. The CDR3 nucleotides are TGTGCCAGCAGCCTCGGGACAGGCTACGAGCAGTACTTC. It is translated as CASSLGTGYEQYF.

This clone was observed once. The rearrangement links TRBV11-2 to TRBJ1-5, with 10 bases matching TRBD1. The CDR3 sequence is 15 residues long. J gave up 1 base and V 4 bases, and 1 base lay outside the gene matches. Germline V lookup: CDR1 SGHAT, CDR2 FQNNGV. The DNA for the CDR3 is TGTGCCAGCAGCTGGACAGGGGGAAGCAATCAGCCCCAGCATTTT. Its translation: CASSWTGGSNQPQHF. The entire variable domain, with the rest obtained from reference TRBV11-2 and TRBJ1-5, is as follows: EAGVAQSPRYKIIEKRQSVAFWCNPISGHATLYWYQQILGQGPKLLIQFQNNGVVDDSQLPKDRFSAERLKGVDSTLKIQPAKLEDSAVYLCASSWTGGSNQPQHFGDGTRLSIL.

The V call is TRBV6-5, the J call TRBJ1-3, with D possibly matching TRBD1 (5 bases). This CDR3 is built from 16 residues. Per germline, CDR1 MNHEY and CDR2 SVGAGI. The V end was cut by 0 bases, the J end by 3 bases, with 12 bases between. CDR3 sequence: CASSYSLGGGGNTIYF. DNA of the CDR3: TGTGCCAGCAGTTACTCGCTGGGGGGAGGTGGAAACACCATATATTTT.

The rearrangement joins TRBV7-9 to TRBJ1-3, with D uncertain. CDR1 and CDR2 (germline): SEHNR, FQNEAQ (reference sequence). CDR3 length: 14 residues. V was pared by 2 bases and J by 0 bases, with 5 bases between. CDR3: CASSLYGSGNTIYF. The CDR3 DNA reads TGTGCCAGCAGCTTATATGGCTCTGGAAACACCATATATTTT.

The gene calls are TRBV4-1 and TRBJ1-5; perhaps TRBD1 as D (6 bases). The germline V gene encodes CDR1 MGHRA and CDR2 YSYEKL. The CDR3 has 17 amino acids. Trimming took 4 bases from V and 3 from J, leaving 19 bases between them. The CDR3 sequence is CASSREEGGGVNQPQHF. The CDR3 DNA reads TGCGCCAGCAGCCGGGAAGAGGGGGGAGGGGTCAATCAGCCCCAGCATTTT.

The chain has TRBV4-1 and TRBJ1-2; D not resolved. The CDR3 has 12 amino acids. V lost 2 bases and J lost 2, with 3 bases in between. The germline CDR1 and CDR2 sequences are MGHRA and YSYEKL. CDR3 sequence (DNA): TGCGCCAGCAGCCAAAACAACTATGGCTACACCTTC. It yields the protein CASSQNNYGYTF.

The rearrangement joins TRBV20-1 to TRBJ2-1, with a weak D call TRBD1 (5 bases). Germline values: CDR1 DFQATT, CDR2 SNEGSKA (reference sequence). Trimming stripped 3 bases from V and 1 base from J, with 7 bases between. The CDR3 is made up of 13 amino acids. The CDR3, as DNA: TGCAGTGCTAGTTACAGGTCCTACAATGAGCAGTTCTTC. Translated: CSASYRSYNEQFF.

This sequence joins TRBV30 and TRBJ1-5; 10 bases fit TRBD1. The ends lost 2 bases at V and 3 bases at J; junction bases unmatched: 4. Germline CDR1 is GTSNPN and CDR2 is SVGIG (reference sequence). This CDR3 contains 15 residues. The CDR3 region is CAWSLGQGDNQPQHF. The CDR3 bases are TGTGCCTGGAGTCTCGGACAGGGGGACAATCAGCCCCAGCATTTT.

J is TRBJ1-5 and V is TRBV6-5, with D unresolved. The germline V gene has CDR1 MNHEY and CDR2 SVGAGI. Deletions cut 2 bases from V and 1 base from J, with 6 bases between. CDR3 size: 14 residues. This chain's CDR3 is CASSYGVSNQPQHF. As DNA, the CDR3 is TGTGCCAGCAGTTACGGGGTCAGCAATCAGCCCCAGCATTTT.

The V gene is TRBV6-5, the J gene TRBJ1-4, with D maybe TRBD1 (5 bases). CDR1 is MNHEY and CDR2 is SVGAGI in the germline V gene. This CDR3 contains 14 residues. V was trimmed by 8 bases and J by 8 bases, leaving 18 bases between them. For the CDR3, the DNA is TGTGCCAGCTCACCGACCGGGACCTCCGAAAAACTGTTTTTT. It encodes CASSPTGTSEKLFF.

The chain uses TRBV7-7 and TRBJ2-1; TRBD2 aligns across 14 bases. The ends lost 5 bases at V and 6 bases at J; junction bases unmatched: 3. The CDR3 totals 15 residues. Germline values: CDR1 SSHAT, CDR2 FNYEAQ (reference sequence). CDR3 protein: CASSPGLAGANEQFF. In DNA, the CDR3 is TGTGCCAGCAGCCCGGGACTAGCGGGGGCCAATGAGCAGTTCTTC. The full variable domain, rest sourced from reference TRBV7-7 and TRBJ2-1, is GAGVSQSPRYKVTKRGQDVTLRCDPISSHATLYWYQQALGQGPEFLTYFNYEAQPDKSGLPSDRFSAERPEGSISTLTIQRTEQRDSAMYRCASSPGLAGANEQFFGPGTRLTVL.

This clone was seen a single time. The chain joins TRBV27 to TRBJ1-3; no clear D. CDR1 MNHEY and CDR2 SMNVEV come from the germline V gene (reference sequence). V lost 0 bases to trimming and J lost 4 bases, with 13 bases between them. CDR3 length: 16 amino acids. For the CDR3, the DNA is TGTGCCAGCAGTTTATCCCCTCCGGGATCCGGAAACACCATATATTTT. It encodes CASSLSPPGSGNTIYF.

CDR3 bases: TGTGCCAGCAGCCAATCCTACTCTGGAAACACCATATATTTT. This codes for CASSQSYSGNTIYF. This chain links TRBV14 with TRBJ1-3; D unclear. Trimming left V 2 bases short and J 0 bases short, with 5 bases between. Per germline, CDR1 SGHDN and CDR2 FVKESK. The CDR3 contains 14 residues.

The chain employs TRBV18 and TRBJ2-7; tentatively, D is TRBD2 (5 bases). V lost 4 bases, J lost 6 bases, and 10 bases lay in between. This CDR3 spans 12 amino acids. Per the germline V gene, CDR1 is KGHSH and CDR2 is LQKENI. CDR3 region: CASSLGLLEQYF. The CDR3 coding sequence is TGTGCCAGCTCACTAGGACTGCTCGAGCAGTACTTC.

V usage is TRBV7-2 and J usage is TRBJ1-3; D not certain. Germline V gives CDR1 SGHTA, CDR2 FQGNSA. The ends were cut back, 1 base at V and 0 bases at J, with 10 bases in the middle. The CDR3 covers 16 residues. Written as DNA, the CDR3 is TGTGCCAGCAGCTTAGACGGCAGGACCTCTGGAAACACCATATATTTT. It is translated as CASSLDGRTSGNTIYF.

This rearrangement joins TRBV18 to TRBJ2-5; 8 positions agree with TRBD1. The J segment lost 5 bases and the V segment lost 3 bases, leaving 5 bases of the junction unmatched. The CDR3 consists of 14 residues. In germline, CDR1 is KGHSH, CDR2 LQKENI. The DNA for the CDR3 is TGTGCCAGCTCACCTGGACAGGGATGGGAGACCCAGTACTTC. This sequence encodes CASSPGQGWETQYF.